This TCR beta chain emerged from a study of blood T cell repertoires in COVID-19 (dated by TCRdb to the early 2020s). Looking at the study overall: Samples from collaborators originated in the United States, Italy and Spain and spanned both the acute and convalescent phases of COVID-19. A de-identified subject ID, COVID-19 status, age in years and sex were almost always included in the sample metadata. The samples were drawn from the first 160 participants of the ongoing ImmuneRACE study and from under 1,500 subjects provided by 6 global collaborators. The prospective study material was composed of cDNA or gDNA derived from T cells, B-cell-depleted T cells, or PBMCs. Where available, HLA class I and class II types were taken from metadata supplied by the sample provider and were not determined by assay-based typing. Deeply sampled blood TCRbeta repertoires from subjects exposed to, actively infected with, or recovered from COVID-19 were included in the dataset. The repertoires were released in a freely available public database meant as a resource for research on the immune response to SARS-CoV-2.

At the junction V is shortened by 4 bases and J by 8 bases, with 9 bases in between. The germline V gene yields SGHTA for CDR1 and FQGNSA for CDR2. The CDR3 sequence holds 12 residues, the cysteine and phenylalanine included. This entry keeps only the CDR3 DNA: 36 bases, framed from base 1. TCRbeta CDR3 regions were amplified from genomic DNA using the immunoSEQ Assay, a bias-controlled multiplex PCR. For the original study's pipeline: The number of nucleated cells in each sample was estimated from the amplification of reference gene primers within the assay. To quantify the absolute abundance of each unique TCRbeta CDR3 rearrangement, sequence reads were collapsed and filtered. Productive Simpson clonality was computed per sample as the square root of Simpson's diversity index over productive rearrangements. TCRdb took this table from immuneACCESS and kept in-frame rearrangements with V and J called. Such tables lack part of the clones; where checked against another copy, unresolved V genes explain under half of the gap, and the rest is unexplained. V and J calls and clone size are copied from that table; D and trimming were computed from the DNA. Recorded for this sample are about 28,000 clones; approximately 88% of them occurred a single time. 15% to 20% of the sample lies in the top ten.

As to this clone: The clone's antigen remains unknown. Within one base of it there is no much larger clone, and no base qualities were kept.

Whole blood was collected in K2EDTA tubes by collaborating institutions according to the institutions' own protocols. For TCRbeta analysis, collaborator samples were shipped as frozen whole blood, as isolated PBMCs, or as DNA extracted from either sample type. Broad study findings and their caveats: The quantity of clinical and demographic metadata differed by source and by participant and was supplied without curation.

The clonotype originates from a human donor in a cohort sampled during active COVID-19. The sequenced sample was peripheral blood. The chain joins TRBV7-2 to TRBJ2-1; TRBD1 is possibly the D segment (5 matching bases). The CDR3 region: CASSSQGYEQFF. The DNA reads TGTGCCAGCAGCTCCCAGGGTTATGAGCAGTTCTTC.